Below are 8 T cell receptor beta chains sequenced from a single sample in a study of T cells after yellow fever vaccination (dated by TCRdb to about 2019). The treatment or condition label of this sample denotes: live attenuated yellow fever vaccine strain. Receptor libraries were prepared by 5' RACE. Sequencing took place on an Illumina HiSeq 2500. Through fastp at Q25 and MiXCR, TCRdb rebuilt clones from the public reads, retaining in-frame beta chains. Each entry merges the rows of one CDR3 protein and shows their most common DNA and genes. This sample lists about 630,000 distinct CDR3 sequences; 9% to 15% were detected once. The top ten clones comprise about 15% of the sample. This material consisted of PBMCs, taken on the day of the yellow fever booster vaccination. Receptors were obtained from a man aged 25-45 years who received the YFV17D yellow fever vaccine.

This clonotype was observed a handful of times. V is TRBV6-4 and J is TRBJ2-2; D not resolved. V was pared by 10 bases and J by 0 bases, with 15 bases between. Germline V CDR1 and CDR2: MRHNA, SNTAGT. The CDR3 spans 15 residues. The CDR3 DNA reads TGTGCCACGCGAGCGCAGCCATCGAACACCGGGGAGCTGTTTTTT. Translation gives CATRAQPSNTGELFF.

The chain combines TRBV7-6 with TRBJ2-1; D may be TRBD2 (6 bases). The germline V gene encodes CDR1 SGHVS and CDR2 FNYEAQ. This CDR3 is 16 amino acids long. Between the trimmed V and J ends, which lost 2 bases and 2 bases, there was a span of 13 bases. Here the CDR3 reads CASSLFGSNPYNEQFF. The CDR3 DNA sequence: TGTGCCAGCAGCTTATTCGGGAGTAACCCCTACAATGAGCAGTTCTTC.

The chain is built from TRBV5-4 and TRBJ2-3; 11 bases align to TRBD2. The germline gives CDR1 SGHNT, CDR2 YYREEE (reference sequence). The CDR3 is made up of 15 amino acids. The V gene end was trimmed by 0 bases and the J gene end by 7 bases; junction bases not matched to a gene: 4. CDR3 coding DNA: TGTGCCAGCAGCTTGGCTGGGACTAGCGGAAATACGCAGTATTTT. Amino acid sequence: CASSLAGTSGNTQYF.

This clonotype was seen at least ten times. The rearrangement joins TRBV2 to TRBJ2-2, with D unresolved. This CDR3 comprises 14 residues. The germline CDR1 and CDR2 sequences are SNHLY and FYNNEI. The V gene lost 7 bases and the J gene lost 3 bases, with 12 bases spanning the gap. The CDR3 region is CASNFGSDTGELFF. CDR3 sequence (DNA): TGTGCCAGCAATTTCGGCTCGGACACCGGGGAGCTGTTTTTT.

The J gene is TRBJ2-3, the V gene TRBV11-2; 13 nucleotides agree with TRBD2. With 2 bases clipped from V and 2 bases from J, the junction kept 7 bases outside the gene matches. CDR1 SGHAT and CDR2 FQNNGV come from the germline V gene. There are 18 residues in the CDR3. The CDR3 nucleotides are TGTGCCAGCAGCTTATTGGGACTAGCGGGAACAGCCACAGATACGCAGTATTTT. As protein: CASSLLGLAGTATDTQYF.

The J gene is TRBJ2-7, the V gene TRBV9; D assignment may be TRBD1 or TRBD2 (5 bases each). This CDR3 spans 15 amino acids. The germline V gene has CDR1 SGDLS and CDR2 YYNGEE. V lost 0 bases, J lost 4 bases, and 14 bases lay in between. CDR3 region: CASSVDGGLGYEQYF. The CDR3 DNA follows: TGTGCCAGCAGCGTAGATGGGGGATTAGGGTACGAGCAGTACTTC.

The CDR3 DNA reads as TGCGCCAGCAGCCAAGCTCTAGCGGCAAATGAGCAGTTCTTC. Amino acids: CASSQALAANEQFF. The gene calls are TRBV4-3 and TRBJ2-1, with 7 nucleotides matching TRBD2. Germline CDR1 is LGHNA and CDR2 is YSLEER. The CDR3 has 14 residues. The J segment lost 7 bases and the V segment lost 1 base, leaving 4 bases of the junction unmatched.

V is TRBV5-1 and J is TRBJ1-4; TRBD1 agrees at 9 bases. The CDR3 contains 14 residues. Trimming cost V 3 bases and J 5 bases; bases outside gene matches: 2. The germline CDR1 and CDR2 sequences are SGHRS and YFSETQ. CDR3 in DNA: TGCGCCAGCAGCTCGGACAGGGGAAATGAAAAACTGTTTTTT. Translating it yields CASSSDRGNEKLFF. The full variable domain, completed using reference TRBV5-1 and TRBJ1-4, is KAGVTQTPRYLIKTRGQQVTLSCSPISGHRSVSWYQQTPGQGLQFLFEYFSETQRNKGNFPGRFSGRQFSNSRSEMNVSTLELGDSALYLCASSSDRGNEKLFFGSGTQLSVL.